Detailed here is one T cell receptor beta chain. This sample is drawn from a study of shared clonotypes between healthy human individuals. The CDR3 has 18 amino acids. Trimming took 3 bases from V and 2 from J; bases not matched to a gene: 9. Germline values: CDR1 SGHVS, CDR2 FQNEAQ. The data were produced by immunoSEQ multiplex PCR, yet TCRdb's version contains in-frame clones alone and is incomplete. The sample records under 200,000 clones, approximately 92% being singletons. Sample: naive CD4+ T cells sorted from blood. Subset here: CD45RA+ positively selected. The rearrangement joins TRBV7-8 to TRBJ1-5, with 11 nucleotides matching TRBD1. The sequence derives from a woman aged 25 to 45 in good health. This CDR3 is CASSLGTGGRGGNQPQHF. CDR3 sequence (DNA): TGTGCCAGCAGCTTGGGGACAGGGGGACGCGGAGGCAATCAGCCCCAGCATTTT.